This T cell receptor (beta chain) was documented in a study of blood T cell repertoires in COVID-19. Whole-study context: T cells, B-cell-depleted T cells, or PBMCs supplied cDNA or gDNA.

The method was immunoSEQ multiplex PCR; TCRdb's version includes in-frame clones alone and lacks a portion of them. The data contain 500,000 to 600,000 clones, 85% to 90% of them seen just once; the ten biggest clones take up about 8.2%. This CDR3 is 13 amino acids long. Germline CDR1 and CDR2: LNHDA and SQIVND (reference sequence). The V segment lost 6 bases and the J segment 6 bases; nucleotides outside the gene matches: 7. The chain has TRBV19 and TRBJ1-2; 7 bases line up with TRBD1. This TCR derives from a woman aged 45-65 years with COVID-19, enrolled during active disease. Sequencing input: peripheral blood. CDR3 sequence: CASRATGADGYTF. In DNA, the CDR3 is TGTGCCAGTAGGGCAACAGGGGCGGATGGCTACACCTTC.